The 15 T cell receptor beta chains below all came from one sample that was sequenced in a study of lymphopenia after photon versus proton radiotherapy. Clones were sequenced by immunoSEQ multiplex PCR, and TCRdb holds only the in-frame ones, with some missing. The sample yields roughly 65,000 clones, about nine tenths seen once. The starting material was peripheral blood, obtained from a patient treated with photon-based radiotherapy. Every receptor here comes from a woman aged 70-85 years with pancreatic cancer.

The V and J genes are TRBV28 and TRBJ1-5; D remains ambiguous. Trimming pared 5 bases from V and 7 bases from J, leaving 12 bases between. Germline CDR1 MDHEN, CDR2 SYDVKM. The CDR3 totals 13 residues. The CDR3 spells CASSLQGGQPQHF. The CDR3 nucleotides are TGTGCCAGCAGTCTACAAGGAGGGCAGCCCCAGCATTTT.

A single count supports this clone. The chain uses TRBV18 and TRBJ1-1, with D uncertain. Germline CDR1 KGHSH, CDR2 LQKENI. Deletions cut 9 bases from V and 0 bases from J, with 11 bases between. The CDR3 is 13 amino acids. Here the CDR3 reads CASREILNTEAFF. The CDR3 DNA follows: TGTGCCAGTCGAGAGATCTTGAACACTGAAGCTTTCTTT. Full variable domain (remainder filled in from reference TRBV18 and TRBJ1-1): NAGVMQNPRHLVRRRGQEARLRCSPMKGHSHVYWYRQLPEEGLKFMVYLQKENIIDESGMPKERFSAEFPKEGPSILRIQQVVRGDSAAYFCASREILNTEAFFGQGTRLTVV.

The rearrangement links TRBV6-1 to TRBJ2-2, with 15 bases lining up with TRBD2. In germline, CDR1 is MNHNS, CDR2 SASEGT. The V segment lost 0 bases and the J segment 4 bases; nucleotides outside the gene matches: 6. There are 19 residues in the CDR3. The CDR3 spells CASSEASGLAGGSTGELFF. The CDR3 bases are TGTGCCAGCAGTGAAGCCTCGGGACTAGCGGGAGGAAGCACCGGGGAGCTGTTTTTT.

In its sample, this clone was seen once. The rearrangement uses TRBV5-1 and TRBJ2-1; tentative D call: TRBD1 (6 bases). Germline V lookup: CDR1 SGHRS, CDR2 YFSETQ. The CDR3 covers 16 residues. Deletions cut 3 bases from V and 6 bases from J, with 19 bases between. In DNA form, the CDR3 reads TGCGCCAGCAGCTCCTCTTTAGTCCAGGGGATCAATGAGCAGTTCTTC. Its translation is CASSSSLVQGINEQFF.

The V gene is TRBV18, the J gene TRBJ2-3, with 11 bases fitting TRBD2. CDR1 is KGHSH, CDR2 LQKENI, per germline. Trimming at V came to 4 bases and at J to 5 bases, leaving 5 bases not matched to a gene. The CDR3 is 15 residues long. The CDR3 DNA follows: TGTGCCAGCTCACTAGCGGGAGGGCCCGGAGATACGCAGTATTTT. Its protein product is CASSLAGGPGDTQYF.

The gene calls are TRBV7-2 and TRBJ2-7; D gene uncertain. Deletions cut 3 bases from V and 3 bases from J, with 6 bases between. The germline V gene has CDR1 SGHTA and CDR2 FQGNSA. This CDR3 is 12 amino acids long. CDR3 region: CASSLTFYEQYF. As DNA, the CDR3 is TGTGCCAGCAGCTTGACCTTCTACGAGCAGTACTTC.

The chain combines TRBV7-2 with TRBJ1-1; D ambiguous. Deletions cut 5 bases from V and 0 bases from J, with 10 bases between. Germline values: CDR1 SGHTA, CDR2 FQGNSA. This CDR3 has 14 residues. The CDR3 loop is CASSTTTVNTEAFF. CDR3 nucleotide sequence: TGTGCCAGCAGCACGACCACAGTGAACACTGAAGCTTTCTTT.

This clone was picked up one time. J is TRBJ2-3 and V is TRBV5-1; unclear D gene. In germline, CDR1 is SGHRS, CDR2 YFSETQ. The CDR3 totals 12 residues. Between the trimmed V and J ends, which lost 3 bases and 8 bases, there was a span of 10 bases. The CDR3 nucleotides are TGCGCCAGCAGCTCTCCACGAGGTACGCAGTATTTT. It encodes CASSSPRGTQYF.

The V call is TRBV9, the J call TRBJ2-7, with TRBD1 as a possible D gene (7 bases). Germline values: CDR1 SGDLS, CDR2 YYNGEE. This CDR3 contains 15 residues. V was pared by 2 bases and J by 2 bases, with 14 bases between. The CDR3 loop reads CASSVGSGGPYEQYF. The DNA for the CDR3 is TGTGCCAGCAGCGTCGGCTCAGGGGGGCCCTACGAGCAGTACTTC.

The V gene is TRBV11-2, the J gene TRBJ2-7; 8 nucleotides line up with TRBD2. Germline values: CDR1 SGHAT, CDR2 FQNNGV. The V and J ends lost 3 bases and 1 base, in that order; junction bases with no gene match: 11. The CDR3 spans 17 residues. The DNA of the CDR3 is TGTGCCAGCAGCTTCTGGCTAGCGGGCAGCCTGTCCTACGAGCAGTACTTC. Its protein is CASSFWLAGSLSYEQYF.

The gene calls are TRBV7-9 and TRBJ2-3; D is ambiguous. The CDR3 totals 14 residues. Trimming shortened V by 1 base and J by 0 bases, and 5 bases separated the two germline ends. The V gene's germline CDR1 is SEHNR and CDR2 FQNEAQ (reference sequence). The CDR3 here is CASSLEGSTDTQYF. The DNA of the CDR3 is TGTGCCAGCAGCTTAGAGGGAAGCACAGATACGCAGTATTTT.

This chain joins TRBV5-4 and TRBJ2-5; TRBD2 aligns across 8 bases. V trimming: 10 bases; J trimming: 4 bases; junction bases outside the gene matches: 12. The CDR3 is 14 residues long. Germline CDR1 and CDR2: SGHNT and YYREEE (reference sequence). The CDR3, as DNA: TGTGCCGGTGATTCGGGACTAGAGGGAGAGACCCAGTACTTC. Residues: CAGDSGLEGETQYF.

The rearrangement joins TRBV7-2 to TRBJ2-5, with 12 nucleotides matching TRBD1. In germline, CDR1 is SGHTA, CDR2 FQGNSA. This CDR3 is 16 amino acids long. The trim removed 1 base at V and 6 bases at J, leaving 6 bases unmatched. CDR3 region: CASSLVGTGGAKTQYF. CDR3 in DNA: TGTGCCAGCAGCTTAGTCGGGACAGGGGGCGCGAAGACCCAGTACTTC.

J is TRBJ2-7 and V is TRBV6-5; 8 nucleotides match TRBD2. V was clipped by 5 bases and J by 3 bases; unmatched bases: 9. This CDR3 spans 15 amino acids. Germline V lookup: CDR1 MNHEY, CDR2 SVGAGI. Here the CDR3 reads CASSQSGRLGYEQYF. In DNA form, the CDR3 reads TGTGCCAGCAGTCAAAGCGGGAGATTGGGCTACGAGCAGTACTTC.

V gene TRBV11-3 combines with J gene TRBJ2-5; D is uncertain. The germline V gene encodes CDR1 SGHNT and CDR2 YENEEA. CDR3 length equals 13 residues. Trimming pared 1 base from V and 0 bases from J, leaving 3 bases between. In DNA, the CDR3 is TGTGCCAGCAGCTTAGGACACCAAGAGACCCAGTACTTC. It is translated as CASSLGHQETQYF. The full variable domain, completed using reference TRBV11-3 and TRBJ2-5, is EAGVVQSPRYKIIEKKQPVAFWCNPISGHNTLYWYLQNLGQGPELLIRYENEEAVDDSQLPKDRFSAERLKGVDSTLKIQPAELGDSAVYLCASSLGHQETQYFGPGTRLLVL.